The T cell receptor beta chain described here comes from a study of blood T cell repertoires in COVID-19. Study as a whole: Whether acute or convalescent, the COVID-19 samples came from the United States, Italy and Spain. Nucleic acid was either cDNA or gDNA, and it came from T cells, B-cell-depleted T cells, or PBMCs.

Profiled with immunoSEQ multiplex PCR; TCRdb holds only in-frame clones, not every one. Of around 130,000 clones in the sample, approximately 84% were seen once. Germline values: CDR1 SQVTM, CDR2 ANQGSEA. V was pared by 4 bases and J by 8 bases, with 11 bases between. The CDR3 contains 12 residues. The V call is TRBV29-1, the J call TRBJ1-4; D is unresolved. Sequencing was done on a sample of peripheral blood. The sequence was obtained from a woman aged 60-75 years with acute or convalescent COVID-19. The CDR3 protein is CSVVAPGEKLFF. The DNA for the CDR3 is TGCAGCGTTGTGGCTCCGGGGGAAAAACTGTTTTTT.